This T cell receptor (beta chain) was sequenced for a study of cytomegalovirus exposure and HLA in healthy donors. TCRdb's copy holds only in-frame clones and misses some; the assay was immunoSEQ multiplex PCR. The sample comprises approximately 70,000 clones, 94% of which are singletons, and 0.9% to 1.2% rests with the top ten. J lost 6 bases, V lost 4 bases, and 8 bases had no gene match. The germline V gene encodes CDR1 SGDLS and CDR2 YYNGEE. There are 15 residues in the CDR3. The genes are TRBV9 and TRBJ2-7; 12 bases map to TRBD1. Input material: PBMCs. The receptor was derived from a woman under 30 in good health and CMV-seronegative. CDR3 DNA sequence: TGTGCCAGCAGCCCGCGGGGACAGGGGGCCTTCGAGCAGTACTTC. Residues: CASSPRGQGAFEQYF. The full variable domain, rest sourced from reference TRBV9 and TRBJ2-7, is DSGVTQTPKHLITATGQRVTLRCSPRSGDLSVYWYQQSLDQGLQFLIQYYNGEERAKGNILERFSAQQFPDLHSELNLSSLELGDSALYFCASSPRGQGAFEQYFGPGTRLTVT.